A selection of T cell receptor beta chains follows, all from one sample in a study of memory CD4+ T cells and cytomegalovirus serostatus. Using immunoSEQ multiplex PCR, the repertoire was profiled, and TCRdb retains in-frame clones only, with some absent. The table lists 50,000 to 70,000 clones, over 75% of them singletons. The sample consisted of memory CD4+ T cells from blood. Receptors originate from an adult in good health and CMV-seronegative. CDR3s include the opening cysteine and the closing phenylalanine or tryptophan. The D gene is left open where the match is weak. Size is stated for part of the rows, as once, few or many counts, or as a class when the clone is expanded.

d_call j_call v_call clone_size cdr3_aa cdr3_nt
TRBD1 TRBJ2-7 TRBV27 NA CASSSYGDRGIYEQYF TGTGCCAGCAGTTCATACGGGGACAGGGGGATTTACGAGCAGTACTTC
TRBD1 TRBJ1-1 TRBV9 once CASSGGGAGGYTEAFF TGTGCCAGCAGCGGGGGTGGGGCAGGGGGCTACACTGAAGCTTTCTTT
TRBD1 TRBJ2-5 TRBV7-9 NA CASSLVTGETQYF TGTGCCAGCAGCTTAGTGACAGGGGAGACCCAGTACTTC
NA TRBJ2-1 TRBV7-2 NA CASSSPGLNEQFF TGTGCCAGCAGCTCCCCGGGTCTCAATGAGCAGTTCTTC
NA TRBJ1-4 TRBV29-1 NA CSVFFGTNEKLFF TGCAGCGTCTTTTTTGGAACTAATGAAAAACTGTTTTTT
NA TRBJ1-1 TRBV6-5 NA CASRDRFTEAFF TGTGCCAGCAGAGACAGGTTCACTGAAGCTTTCTTT
TRBD1 TRBJ1-2 TRBV28 NA CALKGQGLFGYTF TGTGCCTTAAAGGGACAGGGCTTGTTTGGCTACACCTTC
NA TRBJ1-1 TRBV2 few CATLYRENTEAFF TGTGCCACCTTGTATCGGGAGAACACTGAAGCTTTCTTT
NA TRBJ2-5 TRBV5-4 NA CASSLAGRETQYF TGTGCCAGCAGCTTGGCAGGGCGGGAGACCCAGTACTTC
NA TRBJ2-2 TRBV6-5 NA CASKRDNRNTGELFF TGTGCCAGCAAGAGGGATAACCGTAACACCGGGGAGCTGTTTTTT
TRBD2 TRBJ2-7 TRBV7-2 NA CASSFLAGEVGVEQYF TGTGCCAGCAGCTTTTTAGCGGGAGAAGTTGGAGTCGAGCAGTACTTC
NA TRBJ2-2 TRBV2 NA CASNTGVGTGELFF TGTGCCAGCAATACGGGAGTAGGTACCGGGGAGCTGTTTTTT
NA TRBJ2-2 TRBV13 NA CASSGRWGGLDTGELFF TGTGCCAGCAGCGGGCGATGGGGGGGCCTTGACACCGGGGAGCTGTTTTTT
TRBD1 TRBJ2-6 TRBV6-1 NA CATRTGQTGANVLTF TGTGCCACCAGGACGGGACAGACTGGGGCCAACGTCCTGACTTTC
TRBD2 TRBJ2-7 TRBV11-1 NA CASSLARIGGRHEQYF TGTGCCAGCAGCTTAGCGCGAATCGGCGGGAGACACGAGCAGTACTTC
NA TRBJ2-6 TRBV14 NA CASSRGVPGANVLTF TGTGCCAGCAGCCGAGGGGTGCCCGGGGCCAACGTCCTGACTTTC
NA TRBJ2-5 TRBV5-5 few CASSLAGTEETQYF TGTGCCAGCAGCTTGGCTGGGACTGAGGAGACCCAGTACTTC
NA TRBJ1-2 TRBV29-1 NA CSGNGYTF TGCAGCGGTAATGGCTACACCTTC
TRBD1 TRBJ2-3 TRBV19 NA CASRQGSGVTDTQYF TGTGCCAGCAGACAGGGTTCGGGTGTTACAGATACGCAGTATTTT
TRBD1 TRBJ1-4 TRBV4-1 NA CASSAGGYVARGEKLFF TGCGCCAGCAGCGCAGGGGGCTACGTTGCTCGAGGAGAAAAACTGTTTTTT
TRBD2 TRBJ2-3 TRBV5-4 NA CASSPRTSWETDTQYF TGTGCCAGCAGCCCCCGGACTAGTTGGGAAACAGATACGCAGTATTTT
TRBD2 TRBJ2-3 TRBV11-1 NA CASSLMTSGSTNTQYF TGTGCCAGCAGCTTAATGACTAGCGGGAGTACAAATACGCAGTATTTT
NA TRBJ2-7 TRBV28 NA CASSRVGVPYEQYF TGTGCCAGCAGCCGTGTTGGCGTCCCCTACGAGCAGTACTTC
NA TRBJ2-2 TRBV5-1 NA CASKDPNTGELFF TGCGCCAGCAAGGACCCTAACACCGGGGAGCTGTTTTTT
NA TRBJ1-1 TRBV2 NA CASIPRGGKMNTEAFF TGTGCCAGCATCCCCCGGGGGGGCAAGATGAACACTGAAGCTTTCTTT
NA TRBJ2-7 TRBV28 NA CASSRASSYEQYF TGTGCCAGCAGCAGGGCGTCCTCCTACGAGCAGTACTTC
TRBD1 TRBJ1-2 TRBV7-2 NA CASSSGTGNYGYTF TGTGCCAGCAGCTCCGGGACAGGGAACTATGGCTACACCTTC